This T cell receptor (beta chain) was sequenced in a study of cytomegalovirus exposure and HLA in healthy donors. PCR used 60 Vbeta primers and 13 Jbeta primers. Sequencing was performed with immunoSEQ multiplex PCR; in TCRdb, only in-frame clones are kept and a portion is missing. The repertoire holds approximately 180,000 clones, with about four fifths as singletons. Sequencing was done on a sample of PBMCs. The TCR comes from a man aged 18 to 29 in good health and CMV-seronegative.

CDR3 protein: CASSPDRRPWGYTF. In DNA form, the CDR3 reads TGTGCCAGCAGCCCCGACAGGCGACCCTGGGGCTACACCTTC. The chain links TRBV7-9 to TRBJ1-2, with D perhaps TRBD1 (6 bases). Germline CDR1 reads SEHNR; CDR2 reads FQNEAQ (reference sequence). There are 14 residues in the CDR3. The V and J ends lost 5 bases and 8 bases respectively, with 18 bases between them. Using reference TRBV7-9 and TRBJ1-2 for the parts outside the CDR3, the full variable domain is DTGVSQNPRHKITKRGQNVTFRCDPISEHNRLYWYRQTLGQGPEFLTYFQNEAQLEKSRLLSDRFSAERPKGSFSTLEIQRTEQGDSAMYLCASSPDRRPWGYTFGSGTRLTVV.